The 15 T cell receptor beta chains below come from one sample, sequenced in a study of blood T cell repertoires in COVID-19. Data came from immunoSEQ multiplex PCR; TCRdb stores just in-frame clones and leaves some out. The top ten hold about 2.7% of the sample, which has roughly 380,000 clones, approximately 84% seen once. The sample was PBMCs or T cells enriched from blood (not recorded which). All receptors derive from a woman under 40 who had recovered from COVID-19.

V usage is TRBV2 and J usage is TRBJ1-1; D ambiguous. The CDR3 length is 14 residues. Germline V gene sequence: CDR1 SNHLY, CDR2 FYNNEI. V lost 3 bases, J lost 0 bases, and 8 bases lay in between. CDR3 DNA: TGTGCCAGCAGTGATAAAGCGGTGAACACTGAAGCTTTCTTT. This encodes CASSDKAVNTEAFF.

V gene TRBV15 combines with J gene TRBJ2-4; no reliable D call. The germline V and J ends were trimmed by 0 bases and 5 bases, with 8 bases remaining between them. The CDR3 runs 14 residues. CDR1 LNHNV and CDR2 YYDKDF come from the germline V gene (reference sequence). For the CDR3, the DNA is TGTGCCACCAGCAGAGATCTGTCAGAAAACATTCAGTACTTC. It is translated as CATSRDLSENIQYF.

To note about this clone: Other DNA sequences within the sample encode an identical CDR3. V usage is TRBV4-1 and J usage is TRBJ2-7; the match to TRBD2 covers 7 bases. This CDR3 has 13 amino acids. In germline, CDR1 is MGHRA, CDR2 YSYEKL. Trimming took 1 base from V and 4 from J; bases not matched to a gene: 1. CDR3 sequence (DNA): TGCGCCAGCAGCCAAGTCGGGGGGTACGAGCAGTACTTC. It encodes CASSQVGGYEQYF.

The gene calls are TRBV5-1 and TRBJ2-3; 7 positions match TRBD1. The CDR3 spans 15 residues. Per germline, CDR1 SGHRS and CDR2 YFSETQ. Trimming removed 3 bases from V and 2 bases from J; junction bases left unmatched: 6. CDR3 DNA: TGCGCCAGCAGCTCAAGACAGGGTTTCACAGATACGCAGTATTTT. It codes for CASSSRQGFTDTQYF. The full variable domain, completed using reference TRBV5-1 and TRBJ2-3, is KAGVTQTPRYLIKTRGQQVTLSCSPISGHRSVSWYQQTPGQGLQFLFEYFSETQRNKGNFPGRFSGRQFSNSRSEMNVSTLELGDSALYLCASSSRQGFTDTQYFGPGTRLTVL.

The chain combines TRBV24-1 with TRBJ1-2; D possibly corresponds to TRBD1 (6 bases). The CDR3 is 13 amino acids. V lost 4 bases, J lost 1 base, and 6 bases lay in between. The germline V gene has CDR1 KGHDR and CDR2 SFDVKD. The CDR3 DNA is TGTGCCACCAGTGAGGACAGTAACTATGGCTACACCTTC. Translating gives CATSEDSNYGYTF.

CDR3: CASSPPGEWSPLHF. The CDR3 nucleotides are TGTGCCAGCAGTCCCCCGGGGGAGTGGTCACCCCTCCACTTT. The genes are TRBV27 and TRBJ1-6, with D perhaps matching TRBD1 (5 bases). Germline V gene data show CDR1 as MNHEY and CDR2 as SMNVEV (reference sequence). Trimming took 5 bases from V and 10 from J, leaving 15 bases between them. The CDR3 sequence is 14 residues long.

V usage is TRBV14 and J usage is TRBJ2-7; no firm D call. The CDR3 spans 16 residues. V lost 0 bases to trimming and J lost 2 bases, with 14 bases between them. From germline, CDR1 is SGHDN and CDR2 FVKESK. CDR3 nucleotides: TGTGCCAGCAGCCAAGATTGGTTTGGCAGTACCTACGAGCAGTACTTC. This codes for CASSQDWFGSTYEQYF.

The V call is TRBV5-4, the J call TRBJ2-3, with D possibly matching TRBD1 (6 bases). The CDR3 covers 15 residues. Germline V lookup: CDR1 SGHNT, CDR2 YYREEE (reference sequence). V was clipped by 0 bases and J by 3 bases, with 11 bases between them. The CDR3 loop is CASSLDPGETDTQYF. CDR3 in DNA: TGTGCCAGCAGCTTGGATCCAGGGGAAACAGATACGCAGTATTTT.

The V call is TRBV7-3, the J call TRBJ1-1; 8 nucleotides agree with TRBD1. The CDR3 is made up of 14 amino acids. Germline CDR1 and CDR2: SGHTA and FQGTGA. The junction had 6 bases not matched to a gene; V was cut back by 5 bases and J by 4 bases. CDR3 in amino acids: CASSPQGAFTEAFF. CDR3 in DNA: TGTGCCAGCAGCCCCCAGGGGGCTTTCACTGAAGCTTTCTTT.

The rearrangement uses TRBV14 and TRBJ2-7; no firm D call. The V gene's germline CDR1 is SGHDN and CDR2 FVKESK. CDR3 length equals 14 residues. V was clipped by 0 bases and J by 3 bases, with 9 bases between them. The CDR3, as DNA: TGTGCCAGCAGCCAAGATGGTAACATCTACGAGCAGTACTTC. It specifies CASSQDGNIYEQYF.

The chain recombines TRBV28 with TRBJ2-7; tentative D call: TRBD1 (6 bases). The CDR3 runs to 15 residues. CDR1 is MDHEN and CDR2 is SYDVKM in the germline V gene. The V end was cut by 5 bases, the J end by 5 bases, with 19 bases between. CDR3 coding DNA: TGTGCCAGCAGTCTAGCTCTATTGGGGACACACGAGCAGTACTTC. Translation: CASSLALLGTHEQYF.

The CDR3 is CASSEYRTLLAKNIQYF. The CDR3 coding sequence is TGTGCCAGCAGCGAATACAGGACATTGCTAGCCAAAAACATTCAGTACTTC. The chain joins TRBV11-2 to TRBJ2-4; possibly TRBD1 for D (5 bases). CDR1 is SGHAT and CDR2 is FQNNGV in the germline V gene. The CDR3 runs to 17 residues. Between the trimmed V and J ends, which lost 5 bases and 0 bases, there was a span of 17 bases.

V is TRBV29-1 and J is TRBJ1-1; D remains unclear. The CDR3 has 11 amino acids. V lost 7 bases and J 3 bases, leaving 9 bases between the germline ends. Germline V gene data show CDR1 as SQVTM and CDR2 as ANQGSEA. This CDR3 is CSAARDTEAFF. The CDR3 DNA reads as TGCAGCGCCGCACGGGACACTGAAGCTTTCTTT.

CDR3 sequence reads: CASSGGGTQETQYF. Here the CDR3 DNA reads TGTGCCAGCTCAGGCGGGGGGACTCAAGAGACCCAGTACTTC. The chain combines TRBV18 with TRBJ2-5; TRBD2 agrees at 8 bases. Unmatched junction bases numbered 4, after V lost 5 bases and J lost 2 bases. The CDR3 covers 14 residues. Germline loops: CDR1 KGHSH, CDR2 LQKENI.

A note on this clone: In the same sample, other DNA sequences code for this CDR3. The chain combines TRBV28 with TRBJ2-7, with D tentatively TRBD2 (6 bases). CDR3 length: 13 amino acids. Germline V gene data show CDR1 as MDHEN and CDR2 as SYDVKM. Trimming shortened V by 2 bases and J by 6 bases, and 11 bases separated the two germline ends. CDR3 DNA sequence: TGTGCCAGCAGTTTAGGCCAGGGAGGCGAGCAGTACTTC. The encoded protein is CASSLGQGGEQYF.